This is a list of T cell receptor beta chains from one sample in a study of cytotoxic CD8 clonotypes in ibrutinib-treated CLL. The assay was immunoSEQ multiplex PCR, and TCRdb's table has in-frame clones only and misses some. The data show just over 200,000 clones, approximately 75% seen once. The starting material was PBMCs, obtained after 12 months of ibrutinib treatment. These receptors came from a human donor with chronic lymphocytic leukemia. Each CDR3 is given with its conserved first and last residue. The order of the fields is clone size, J gene, V gene, D gene, CDR3 DNA, CDR3 protein. A D gene is named only where the DNA matches it firmly. Clone size appears in some rows only: once, few, many, or a class for an expanded clone.

once | TRBJ2-7 | TRBV11-2 | . | TGTGCCAGCAGCCCCACCGGTGGCAGGGGAAACGAGCAGTACTTC | CASSPTGGRGNEQYF
. | TRBJ2-2 | TRBV28 | . | TGTGCCAGCAGTCTAGGAGCCGGGACCCCGGGCACCGGGGAGCTGTTTTTT | CASSLGAGTPGTGELFF
. | TRBJ2-1 | TRBV7-8 | . | TGTGCCAGCAGCTTAGGCCGAGAGTGGACAGTATACAATGAGCAGTTCTTC | CASSLGREWTVYNEQFF
once | TRBJ2-5 | TRBV18 | TRBD2 | TGTGCCAGCCGACCTGGACTAGCGGGGGATGGAGAGACCCAGTACTTC | CASRPGLAGDGETQYF
. | TRBJ1-5 | TRBV25-1 | . | TGTGCCAGCAGTGGACAGTGGTTGGGGTATCAGCCCCAGCATTTT | CASSGQWLGYQPQHF
. | TRBJ1-6 | TRBV5-1 | TRBD1 | TGCGCCAGCAGCGAAACAGGGGGAAGTTATAATTCACCCCTCCACTTT | CASSETGGSYNSPLHF
few | TRBJ2-7 | TRBV27 | TRBD2 | TGTGCCAGCATCTTGAGTCGGGGGGGCTCCTACGAGCAGTACTTC | CASILSRGGSYEQYF
. | TRBJ1-2 | TRBV5-1 | . | TGCGCCAGCAGCTACGAAGGGACAACCTTCTATGGCTACACCTTC | CASSYEGTTFYGYTF
. | TRBJ2-7 | TRBV28 | . | TGTGCCAGCAGTTTCCGGGGGTGGAGGGCCGAGCAGTACTTC | CASSFRGWRAEQYF
. | TRBJ2-3 | TRBV2 | . | TGTGCCAGCAGTGAGTGGGGGTCGTCAAGCACAGATACGCAGTATTTT | CASSEWGSSSTDTQYF
. | TRBJ1-3 | TRBV29-1 | . | TGCAGCGTTGACTTTGGACCGTCAGCTGGAAACACCATATATTTT | CSVDFGPSAGNTIYF
. | TRBJ1-2 | TRBV9 | . | TGTGCCAGCAGCCCTTCCAGTGGACGCTACTTCTATGGCTACACCTTC | CASSPSSGRYFYGYTF
. | TRBJ2-7 | TRBV2 | TRBD2 | TGTGCCTATGGGGGGGGAAGGCCGGGACTAGTAAAAAGCGAGCAGTACTTC | CAYGGGRPGLVKSEQYF
. | TRBJ2-7 | TRBV2 | . | TGTGCCAGCAGCCAGCCGGGACACTACGAGCAGTACTTC | CASSQPGHYEQYF
. | TRBJ2-5 | TRBV5-6 | . | TGTGCCAGCAGCTTGGGTCTTGGGGTCCAAGAGACCCAGTACTTC | CASSLGLGVQETQYF
. | TRBJ2-1 | TRBV19 | TRBD1 | TGTGCCAGTAGTCTGACAGGGGATTTCAATGAGCAGTTCTTC | CASSLTGDFNEQFF
. | TRBJ2-7 | TRBV5-1 | TRBD1 | TGCGCCAGCAGAAGACCCGCGGGACAGGGCGAGCAGTACTTC | CASRRPAGQGEQYF
. | TRBJ1-1 | TRBV28 | . | TGTGCCAGCAGTTTACAAGGGGCTGGAACTGAAGCTTTCTTT | CASSLQGAGTEAFF
few | TRBJ1-2 | TRBV2 | . | TGTGCCTGCGAGGACGTTAACTATGGCTACACCTTC | CACEDVNYGYTF
few | TRBJ2-3 | TRBV6-4 | TRBD1 | TGTGCCAGCAGTGACTCGACAGGGGGCGCAGATACGCAGTATTTT | CASSDSTGGADTQYF
. | TRBJ2-3 | TRBV5-1 | TRBD2 | TGCGCCAGCAGCTTGGTTTCTAGCGGTTTCCCAGATACGCAGTATTTT | CASSLVSSGFPDTQYF
few | TRBJ1-5 | TRBV2 | . | TGTGCCAGCAGTGACAGGGTAGGGGGGGGTCAGCCCCAGCATTTT | CASSDRVGGGQPQHF
. | TRBJ1-2 | TRBV29-1 | . | TGCAGCGTAGTAAGAGTCTATGGCTACACCTTC | CSVVRVYGYTF
. | TRBJ1-2 | TRBV28 | . | TGTGCCAGCAGTTTAGGCCGCCTGTCTGGCTACACCTTC | CASSLGRLSGYTF
. | TRBJ1-1 | TRBV30 | TRBD1 | TGTGCCTGGAGTGCCCCCGGGACAGGGAAGACTTCGGGGCTAAACACTGAAGCTTTCTTT | CAWSAPGTGKTSGLNTEAFF
. | TRBJ1-6 | TRBV19 | . | TGTGCCAGTAGCGCGCCGTTGGGCAGCCGAAGCTCCTATAATTCACCCCTCCACTTT | CASSAPLGSRSSYNSPLHF
. | TRBJ1-2 | TRBV28 | . | TGTGCCAGCAGTTTAGAGCGGGGTGGCTACACCTTC | CASSLERGGYTF
. | TRBJ2-6 | TRBV19 | . | TGTGCCAGTACTGTGGGGCCAGCTGGGGCCAACGTCCTGACTTTC | CASTVGPAGANVLTF
once | TRBJ2-3 | TRBV6-6 | . | TGTGCCAGCGGGGACTTTGAAGATACGCAGTATTTT | CASGDFEDTQYF
. | TRBJ1-2 | TRBV7-9 | . | TGTGCCAGCAGCTTAGCTATATTCAGCAATGGCTACACCTTC | CASSLAIFSNGYTF
. | TRBJ2-5 | TRBV9 | . | TGTGCCAGCAGCGTAGGTTCACCCCAAGAGACCCAGTACTTC | CASSVGSPQETQYF
. | TRBJ2-7 | TRBV5-5 | TRBD2 | TGTGCCAGCAGCAAGACCGGGAAACCGGGACTAGCGCGCTCCTACGAGCAGTACTTC | CASSKTGKPGLARSYEQYF
once | TRBJ2-1 | TRBV7-8 | TRBD1 | TGTGCCAGCAGCGCGCGCGACAGGGGGAAAGATGAGCAGTTCTTC | CASSARDRGKDEQFF
once | TRBJ1-1 | TRBV18 | . | TGTGCCAGCTCACCCCCGGGAAACACTGAAGCTTTCTTT | CASSPPGNTEAFF
few | TRBJ1-2 | TRBV30 | . | TGTGCCTCCGACAGCTATGGCTACACCTTC | CASDSYGYTF
. | TRBJ1-2 | TRBV6-5 | . | TGTGCCAGCGCTGACACGAACTATGGCTACACCTTC | CASADTNYGYTF
. | TRBJ2-7 | TRBV4-2 | . | TGTGCCAGCAGCCAAGTCGTCCAGGGGAATTACGAGCAGTACTTC | CASSQVVQGNYEQYF
. | TRBJ1-1 | TRBV7-2 | . | TGTGCCAGCAGCTTTATTTCCTGGCTGGGGAAGAGGACTGAAGCTTTCTTT | CASSFISWLGKRTEAFF
. | TRBJ1-1 | TRBV5-1 | . | TGCGCCAGCAGCTTTGGGCAGGCGTTACAGAACACTGAAGCTTTCTTT | CASSFGQALQNTEAFF
once | TRBJ2-2 | TRBV7-9 | TRBD1 | TGTGCCAGGGAAACAGGGGGCTCCGGGGAGCTGTTTTTT | CARETGGSGELFF